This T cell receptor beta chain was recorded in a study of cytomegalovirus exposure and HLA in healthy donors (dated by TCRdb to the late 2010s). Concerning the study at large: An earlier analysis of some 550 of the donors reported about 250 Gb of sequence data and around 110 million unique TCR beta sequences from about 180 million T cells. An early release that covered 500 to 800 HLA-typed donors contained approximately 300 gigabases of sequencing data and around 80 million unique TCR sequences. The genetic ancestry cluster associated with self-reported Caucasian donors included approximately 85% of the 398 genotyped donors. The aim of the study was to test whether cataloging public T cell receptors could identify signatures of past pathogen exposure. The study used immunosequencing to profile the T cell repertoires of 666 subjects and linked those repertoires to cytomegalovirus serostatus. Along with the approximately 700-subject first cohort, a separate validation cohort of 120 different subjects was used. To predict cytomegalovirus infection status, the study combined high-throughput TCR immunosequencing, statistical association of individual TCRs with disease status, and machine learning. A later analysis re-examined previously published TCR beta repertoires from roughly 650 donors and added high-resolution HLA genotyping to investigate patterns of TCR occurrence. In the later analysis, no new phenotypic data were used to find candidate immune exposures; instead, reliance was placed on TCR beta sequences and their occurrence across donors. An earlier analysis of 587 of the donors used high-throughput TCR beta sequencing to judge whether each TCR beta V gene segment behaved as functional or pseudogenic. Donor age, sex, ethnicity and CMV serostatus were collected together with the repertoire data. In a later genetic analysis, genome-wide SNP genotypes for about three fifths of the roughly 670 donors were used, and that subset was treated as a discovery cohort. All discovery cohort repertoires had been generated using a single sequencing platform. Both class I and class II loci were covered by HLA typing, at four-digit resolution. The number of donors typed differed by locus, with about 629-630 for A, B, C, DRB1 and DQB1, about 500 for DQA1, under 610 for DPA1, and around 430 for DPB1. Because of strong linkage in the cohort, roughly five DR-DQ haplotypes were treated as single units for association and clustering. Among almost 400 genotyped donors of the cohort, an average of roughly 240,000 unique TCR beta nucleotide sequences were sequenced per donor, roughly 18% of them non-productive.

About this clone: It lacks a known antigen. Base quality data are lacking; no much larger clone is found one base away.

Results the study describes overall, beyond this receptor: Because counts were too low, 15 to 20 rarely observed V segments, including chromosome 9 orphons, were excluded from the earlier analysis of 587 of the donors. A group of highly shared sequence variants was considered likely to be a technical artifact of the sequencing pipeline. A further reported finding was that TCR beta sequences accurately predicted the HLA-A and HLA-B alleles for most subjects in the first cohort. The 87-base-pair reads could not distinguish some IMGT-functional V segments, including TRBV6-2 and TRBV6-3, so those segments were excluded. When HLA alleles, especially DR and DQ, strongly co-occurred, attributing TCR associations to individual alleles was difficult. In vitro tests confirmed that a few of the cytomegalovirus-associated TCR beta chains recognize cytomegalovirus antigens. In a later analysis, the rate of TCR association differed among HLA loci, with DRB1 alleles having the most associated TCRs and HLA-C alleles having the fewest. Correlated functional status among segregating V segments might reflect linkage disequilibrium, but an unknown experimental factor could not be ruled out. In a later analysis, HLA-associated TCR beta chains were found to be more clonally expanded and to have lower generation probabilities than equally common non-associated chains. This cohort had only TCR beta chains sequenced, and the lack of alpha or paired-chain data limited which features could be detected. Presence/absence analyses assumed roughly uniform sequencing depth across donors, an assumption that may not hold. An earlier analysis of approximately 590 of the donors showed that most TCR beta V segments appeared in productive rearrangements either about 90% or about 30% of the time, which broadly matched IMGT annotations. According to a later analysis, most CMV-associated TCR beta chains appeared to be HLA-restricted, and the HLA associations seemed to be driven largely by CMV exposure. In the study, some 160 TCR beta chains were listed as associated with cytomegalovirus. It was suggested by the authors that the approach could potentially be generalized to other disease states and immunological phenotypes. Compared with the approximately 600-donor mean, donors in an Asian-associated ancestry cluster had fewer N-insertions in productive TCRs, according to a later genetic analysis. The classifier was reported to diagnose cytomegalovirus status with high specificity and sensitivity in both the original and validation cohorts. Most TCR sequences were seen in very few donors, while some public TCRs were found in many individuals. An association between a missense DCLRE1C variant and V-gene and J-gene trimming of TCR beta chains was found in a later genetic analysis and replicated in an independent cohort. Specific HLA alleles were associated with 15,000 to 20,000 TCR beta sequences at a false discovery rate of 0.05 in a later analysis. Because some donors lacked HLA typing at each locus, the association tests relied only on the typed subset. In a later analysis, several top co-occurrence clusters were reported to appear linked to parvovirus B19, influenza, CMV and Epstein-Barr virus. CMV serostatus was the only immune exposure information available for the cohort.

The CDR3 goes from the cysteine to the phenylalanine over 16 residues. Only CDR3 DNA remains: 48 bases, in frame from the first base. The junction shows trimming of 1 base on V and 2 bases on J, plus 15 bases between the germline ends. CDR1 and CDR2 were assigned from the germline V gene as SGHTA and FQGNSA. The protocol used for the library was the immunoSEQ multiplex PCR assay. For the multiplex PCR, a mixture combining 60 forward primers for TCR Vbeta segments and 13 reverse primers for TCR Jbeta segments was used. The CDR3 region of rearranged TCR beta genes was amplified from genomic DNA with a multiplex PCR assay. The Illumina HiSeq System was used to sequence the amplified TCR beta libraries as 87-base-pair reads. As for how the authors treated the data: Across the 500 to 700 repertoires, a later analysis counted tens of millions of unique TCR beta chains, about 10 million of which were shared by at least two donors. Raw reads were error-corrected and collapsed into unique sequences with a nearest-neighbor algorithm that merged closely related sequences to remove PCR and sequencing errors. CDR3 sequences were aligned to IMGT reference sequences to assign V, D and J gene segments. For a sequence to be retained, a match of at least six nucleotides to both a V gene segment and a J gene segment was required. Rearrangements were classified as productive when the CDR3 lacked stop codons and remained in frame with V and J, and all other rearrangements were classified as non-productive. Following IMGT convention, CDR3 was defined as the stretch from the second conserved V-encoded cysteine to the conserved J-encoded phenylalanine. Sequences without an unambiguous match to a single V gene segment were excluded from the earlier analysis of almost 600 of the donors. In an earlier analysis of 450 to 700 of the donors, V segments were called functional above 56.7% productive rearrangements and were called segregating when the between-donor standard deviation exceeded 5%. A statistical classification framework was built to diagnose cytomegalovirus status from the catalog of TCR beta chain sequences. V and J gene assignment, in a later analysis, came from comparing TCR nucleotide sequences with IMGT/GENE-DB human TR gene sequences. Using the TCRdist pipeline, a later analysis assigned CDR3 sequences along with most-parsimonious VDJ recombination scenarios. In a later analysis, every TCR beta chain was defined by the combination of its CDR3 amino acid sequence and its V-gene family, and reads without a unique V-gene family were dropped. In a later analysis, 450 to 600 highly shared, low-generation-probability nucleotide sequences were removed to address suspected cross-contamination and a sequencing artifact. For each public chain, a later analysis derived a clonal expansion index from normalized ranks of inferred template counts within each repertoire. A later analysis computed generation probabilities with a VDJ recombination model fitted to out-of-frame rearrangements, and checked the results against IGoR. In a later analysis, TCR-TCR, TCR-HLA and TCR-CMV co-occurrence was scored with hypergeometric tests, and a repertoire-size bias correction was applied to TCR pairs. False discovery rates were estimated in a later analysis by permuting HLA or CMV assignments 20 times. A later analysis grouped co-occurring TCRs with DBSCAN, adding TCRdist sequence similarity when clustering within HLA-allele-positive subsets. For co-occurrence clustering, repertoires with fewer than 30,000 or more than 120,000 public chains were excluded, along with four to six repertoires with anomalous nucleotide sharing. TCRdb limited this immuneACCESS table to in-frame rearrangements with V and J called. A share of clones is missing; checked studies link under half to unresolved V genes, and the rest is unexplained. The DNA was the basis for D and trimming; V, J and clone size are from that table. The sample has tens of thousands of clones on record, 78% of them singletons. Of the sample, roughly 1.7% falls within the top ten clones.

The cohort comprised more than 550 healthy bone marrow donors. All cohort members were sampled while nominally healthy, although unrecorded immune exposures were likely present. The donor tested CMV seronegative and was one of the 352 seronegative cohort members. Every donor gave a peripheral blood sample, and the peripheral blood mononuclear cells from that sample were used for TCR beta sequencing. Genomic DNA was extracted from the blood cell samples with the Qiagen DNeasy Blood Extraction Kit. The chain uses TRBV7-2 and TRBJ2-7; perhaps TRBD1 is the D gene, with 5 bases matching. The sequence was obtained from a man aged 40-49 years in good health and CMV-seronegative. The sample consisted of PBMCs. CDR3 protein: CASSLVSGQGPYEQYF. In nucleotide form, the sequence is TGTGCCAGCAGCTTAGTTTCCGGGCAGGGCCCCTACGAGCAGTACTTC.